This paragraph reports one TCR beta chain. As processed by the authors: Amplification of reference gene primers provided the estimated nucleated cell counts. Using immunoSEQ multiplex PCR, the repertoire was profiled, and TCRdb retains in-frame clones only, with some absent. D and trimming were read from the DNA, whereas the V and J calls and clone size are those reported in that table. The sample lists about 94,000 clones, 80% seen once, with roughly 20% in the top ten. These data belong to a study of blood T cell repertoires in COVID-19. Study-wide background: Specimens from acute and convalescent COVID-19 originated in the United States, Italy and Spain. Sources were T cells, B-cell-depleted T cells, or PBMCs; the material itself was cDNA or gDNA.

Trimming pared 0 bases from V and 6 bases from J, leaving 8 bases between. The CDR3 totals 13 residues. Germline CDR1 KGHDR, CDR2 SFDVKD. This clonotype was sampled from a human donor in a cohort sampled during active COVID-19. Sequenced input: peripheral blood. The genes are TRBV24-1 and TRBJ2-7; no reliable D call. The CDR3: CATSDLWATEQYF. The CDR3 nucleotides read TGTGCCACCAGTGATTTGTGGGCTACCGAGCAGTACTTC.